Listed below are T cell receptor beta chains from one sample, sequenced in a study of identical twins. From the 5' RACE reads, TCRdb called clonotypes with MiXCR, one entry per CDR3 protein. This sample has more than 1.5 million distinct CDR3 sequences; more than 30% occur once, and the top ten carry around 0.25%. Sequenced material: cord blood. These receptors all stem from a newborn girl in good health. Both conserved end residues are part of each CDR3. The D gene is left open where the match is weak. A row's size may be missing; if present it is once, few, many or a size class.

TRBJ2-7 | - | TRBV10-3 | few | TGTGCCATCTCCGGGGCATCTTACGAGCAGTACTTC | CAISGASYEQYF
TRBJ2-5 | TRBD2 | TRBV7-8 | - | TGTGCCAGCAGCTTACGTATCTCAGCGGGGGGGCACGGGACCTACAATGAGCAGTACTTC | CASSLRISAGGHGTYNEQYF
TRBJ2-5 | TRBD2 | TRBV20-1 | - | TGCAGTGCTAGTTGGGAAGGGACTAGTGGAGAGACCCAGTACTTC | CSASWEGTSGETQYF
TRBJ2-7 | - | TRBV11-2 | many | TGTGCCAGCAGTATAAGAGAGCAGTACTTC | CASSIREQYF
TRBJ1-5 | - | TRBV7-8 | - | TGTGCCAGCAGCCGAAATGGGCAGCCCCAGCATTTT | CASSRNGQPQHF
TRBJ2-5 | - | TRBV5-1 | few | TGCGCCAGCAGCCCGTGGGCTAAAGAGACCCAGTACTTC | CASSPWAKETQYF
TRBJ1-1 | - | TRBV29-1 | few | TGCAGCGTTGAACCGGGGGGCACTGAAGCTTTCTTT | CSVEPGGTEAFF
TRBJ2-4 | - | TRBV29-1 | - | TGCAGCGTTTTAAGGGGGGAACCCGTTGACATTCAGTACTTC | CSVLRGEPVDIQYF
TRBJ2-7 | TRBD2 | TRBV6-1 | few | TGTGCCAGCAGTGAAGCGGGACTAGCGGGGTACGAGCAGTACTTC | CASSEAGLAGYEQYF
TRBJ2-7 | TRBD2 | TRBV28 | few | TGTGCCAGCAGTTTATTAGCGGGAGGGCCCGGGATGTACTTC | CASSLLAGGPGMYF
TRBJ2-1 | TRBD2 | TRBV11-2 | - | TGTGCCAGTGGTTTTCGTCCGGGACTAGCGGGGGAGAATGAGCAGTTCTTC | CASGFRPGLAGENEQFF
TRBJ2-4 | - | TRBV5-1 | - | TGCGCCAGCAGCTTTGGTCAGGCGGAAAACATTCAGTACTTC | CASSFGQAENIQYF
TRBJ1-2 | - | TRBV7-9 | - | TGTGCCAGCAGCTCCGAAGGCCCTGGCTACACCTTC | CASSSEGPGYTF
TRBJ2-7 | - | TRBV20-1 | few | TGCAGTGCTGCGGAGAGGACAGACTACGAGCAGTACTTC | CSAAERTDYEQYF
TRBJ1-4 | - | TRBV12-3/TRBV12-4 | - | TGTGCCAGCAGTCTAGTCTACAGGGACGAAAAACTGTTTTTT | CASSLVYRDEKLFF
TRBJ2-2 | - | TRBV20-1 | - | TGCAGTGCTAGCCGGCAGGGCTTCCGAGACGCCGGGGAGCTGTTTTTT | CSASRQGFRDAGELFF
TRBJ2-3 | TRBD2 | TRBV4-2 | - | TGTGCCAGCAGCCTCGAACTAGCGGGAGGGCCGAGAACAGATACGCAGTATTTT | CASSLELAGGPRTDTQYF
TRBJ2-1 | TRBD1 | TRBV5-1 | - | TGCGCCAGCAGCTCTCGGGACAGACTAAGATCCTACAATGAGCAGTTCTTC | CASSSRDRLRSYNEQFF
TRBJ2-3 | - | TRBV2 | - | TGTGCCAGCAGGCCCCGGGACAACACAGATACGCAGTATTTT | CASRPRDNTDTQYF
TRBJ1-6 | - | TRBV20-1 | - | TGCAGTGCTGACGACCGGGAACGGGGTAATTCACCCCTCCACTTT | CSADDRERGNSPLHF
TRBJ2-1 | - | TRBV27 | - | TGTGCCAGCTTTGGGGTGTTCGGTGAGCAGTTCTTC | CASFGVFGEQFF
TRBJ2-6 | - | TRBV20-1 | few | TGCAGTGCTAGTAGGTGGGGCGACTCTGGGGCCAACGTCCTGACTTTC | CSASRWGDSGANVLTF
TRBJ2-3 | TRBD2 | TRBV24-1 | few | TGTGCCACCAGTGATACCCGGACTAGCTCTGGCACAGATACGCAGTATTTT | CATSDTRTSSGTDTQYF
TRBJ2-1 | TRBD1 | TRBV24-1 | - | TGTGCCACCAGTGATACCGGGACAGGGGTTGGGAATGAGCAGTTCTTC | CATSDTGTGVGNEQFF
TRBJ2-5 | - | TRBV10-3 | - | TGTGCCATCAGTGAGTCGATGGGCCGCCTGGAGACCCAGTACTTC | CAISESMGRLETQYF
TRBJ2-1 | - | TRBV20-1 | - | TGCAGTGCTAGAGGTCGTCTACGTGGCGGGATAGCCTACAATGAGCAGTTCTTC | CSARGRLRGGIAYNEQFF
TRBJ2-1 | TRBD2 | TRBV2 | few | TGTGCCAGCAGTGTCTCCACGGGACTAGCGGGGAACAATGAGCAGTTCTTC | CASSVSTGLAGNNEQFF
TRBJ1-4 | - | TRBV15 | few | TGTGCCACCAGCAGAGGACAGGCCTTTAATGAAAAACTGTTTTTT | CATSRGQAFNEKLFF
TRBJ2-1 | - | TRBV7-2 | - | TGTGCCAGCAGCTTACACCCTAGTGCGGCCAATGAGCAGTTCTTC | CASSLHPSAANEQFF
TRBJ2-5 | - | TRBV18 | few | TGTGCCAGCTCACCAATAGCGAGAGCACCACGGGAGACCCAGTACTTC | CASSPIARAPRETQYF
TRBJ2-7 | - | TRBV28 | - | TGTGCCAGCAGTCTTGACAGACCACTACCTTACGAGCAGTACTTC | CASSLDRPLPYEQYF
TRBJ2-6 | TRBD1 | TRBV6-5 | few | TGTGCCAGCAGGGGGACAGGGAGTGGGGCCAACGTCCTGACTTTC | CASRGTGSGANVLTF
TRBJ2-5 | - | TRBV7-9 | few | TGTGCCAGCAGCTTAGCGCTACGCCTACAAGAGACCCAGTACTTC | CASSLALRLQETQYF
TRBJ2-5 | TRBD2 | TRBV28 | few | TGTGCCAGCAGACGGGGCGGACTAGCGGTAAAAGAGACCCAGTACTTC | CASRRGGLAVKETQYF
TRBJ2-1 | - | TRBV10-3 | - | TGTGCCGTCAGTGAGTCGGGTGATGAGCAGTTCTTC | CAVSESGDEQFF
TRBJ1-2 | - | TRBV28 | - | TGTGCCAGCAGTTTTCGGGACCCGAAGGCCCTTAACTATGGCTACACCTTC | CASSFRDPKALNYGYTF
TRBJ2-4 | - | TRBV4-2 | many | TGTGCCAGCAGCCAAGATTGGTTTCTGGCCAAAAACATTCAGTACTTC | CASSQDWFLAKNIQYF
TRBJ2-1 | - | TRBV18 | - | TGTGCCAGCTCAATTCAGGGGAGTTTCAATGAGCAGTTCTTC | CASSIQGSFNEQFF
TRBJ2-7 | - | TRBV4-1 | few | TGCGCCAGCAGCCAACCAGGGGCGGGGCCCGAGCAGTACTTC | CASSQPGAGPEQYF
TRBJ1-2 | - | TRBV28 | - | TGTGCCAGCGGACAACCTCCCTCTAACTATGGCTACACCTTC | CASGQPPSNYGYTF
TRBJ1-1 | - | TRBV24-1 | - | TGTGCCACCAGTCGGCTCACTGAAGCTTTCTTT | CATSRLTEAFF
TRBJ1-5 | - | TRBV20-1 | few | TGCAGTGCTATCCAGGGTGGCAATCAGCCCCAGCATTTT | CSAIQGGNQPQHF
TRBJ2-7 | - | TRBV3-1 | few | TGTGCCAGCAGCCAAGCGACTAGGGCCTACGAGCAGTACTTC | CASSQATRAYEQYF
TRBJ1-5 | - | TRBV6-5 | - | TGTGCCAGCAGTTACTCGAATGCTCGTGGTCAGCCCCAGCATTTT | CASSYSNARGQPQHF
TRBJ1-6 | - | TRBV6-6 | few | TGTGCCAGCAGTTACTCTCGAGTAGCGTCACCCCTCCACTTT | CASSYSRVASPLHF
TRBJ2-7 | - | TRBV28 | many | TGTGCCAGCAGTTTTCCAGGAGGGAGCTCCTACGAGCAGTACTTC | CASSFPGGSSYEQYF
TRBJ2-4 | TRBD1 | TRBV7-8 | few | TGTGCCAGCAGCTTAAAGACAGGGGTGGGGATCAAAAACATTCAGTACTTC | CASSLKTGVGIKNIQYF
TRBJ2-3 | - | TRBV20-1 | once | TGCAGTGCTACTCACGGGGCCCCCACAGATACGCAGTATTTT | CSATHGAPTDTQYF
TRBJ2-5 | TRBD2 | TRBV11-2 | many | TGTGCCAGCAGCTTGGCGGGGGTCCTACAAGAGACCCAGTACTTC | CASSLAGVLQETQYF
TRBJ1-2 | - | TRBV6-5 | - | TGTGCCAGCAGCTCTTGGGGGGCCTATGGCTACACCTTC | CASSSWGAYGYTF
TRBJ1-4 | TRBD1 | TRBV6-1 | - | TGTGCCGGCAGTGAGCTGGGACAGAATGAAAAACTGTTTTTT | CAGSELGQNEKLFF
TRBJ1-2 | TRBD1 | TRBV10-3 | many | TGTGCCATCAGTCCAGAGGGACAGTACTATGGCTACACCTTC | CAISPEGQYYGYTF
TRBJ1-4 | - | TRBV6-1 | few | TGTGCCAGCAGTGAATTCAGGGGAACTAATGAAAAACTGTTTTTT | CASSEFRGTNEKLFF
TRBJ2-7 | - | TRBV6-6 | - | TGTGCCAGCAGTTACTGGGTTCGGGTCTACGAGCAGTACTTC | CASSYWVRVYEQYF
TRBJ2-3 | TRBD2 | TRBV28 | few | TGTGCCAGCAGTCCCTCGACTAGCGCCACAGATACGCAGTATTTT | CASSPSTSATDTQYF
TRBJ2-2 | - | TRBV4-2 | - | TGTGCCAGCAGCCAATTTAGACCGAACACCGGGGAGCTGTTTTTT | CASSQFRPNTGELFF
TRBJ2-4 | - | TRBV18 | few | TGTGCCAGCTCACCTGGTGGGGGGAGGACCAAAAACATTCAGTACTTC | CASSPGGGRTKNIQYF